These T cell receptor beta chains were read from a single sample in a study of OX40 agonist ivuxolimab in advanced cancers. Clones were sequenced by immunoSEQ multiplex PCR, and TCRdb holds only the in-frame ones, with some missing. The sample records approximately 88,000 clones, 88% being singletons. The material was CD4+ or CD8+ T cells sorted from blood, obtained in a trial of the OX40 agonist ivuxolimab. The receptor source for this set is an adult with an advanced solid tumor such as melanoma, head and neck, liver or kidney cancer. The CDR3 runs from the conserved cysteine through the conserved F or W. D genes are given only for firm matches. For some rows the clone size is stated as once, few or many, or as a class when expanded; others skip it.

>TRBD1|.|TRBV27|TRBJ1-1
CASSPGGRGTEAFF
TGTGCCAGCAGCCCAGGGGGCCGGGGCACTGAAGCTTTCTTT
>.|once|TRBV21-1|TRBJ1-1
CASSKRDVRGQGITEAFF
TGTGCCAGCAGCAAGCGGGATGTTAGGGGGCAAGGTATCACTGAAGCTTTCTTT
>.|once|TRBV5-1|TRBJ1-1
CASSLSRGTEAFF
TGCGCCAGCAGCTTGAGTCGAGGAACTGAAGCTTTCTTT
>.|few|TRBV7-7|TRBJ2-2
CASSARRVGTGELFF
TGTGCTAGCAGCGCTCGGCGGGTAGGCACCGGGGAGCTGTTTTTT
>.|.|TRBV9|TRBJ2-1
CASSVSGRGTNEQFF
TGTGCCAGCAGCGTATCAGGACGGGGGACGAATGAGCAGTTCTTC
>.|.|TRBV28|TRBJ2-6
CASSEQGTGANVLTF
TGTGCCAGCAGTGAACAGGGAACTGGGGCCAACGTCCTGACTTTC
>.|.|TRBV10-2|TRBJ2-7
CASSVQAASYEQYF
TGCGCCAGCAGTGTGCAGGCCGCCTCCTACGAGCAGTACTTC
>.|once|TRBV4-1|TRBJ1-3
CASSQAGRTGNTIYF
TGCGCCAGCAGCCAAGCTGGTAGAACTGGAAACACCATATATTTT
>.|.|TRBV9|TRBJ1-1
CASSPRGLGAFF
TGTGCCAGCAGCCCTCGGGGTCTGGGTGCTTTCTTT
>.|once|TRBV6-1|TRBJ2-7
CASNLDLNSYEQYF
TGTGCCAGCAATCTCGACCTGAACTCCTACGAGCAGTACTTC
>TRBD1|.|TRBV2|TRBJ2-5
CASRRDRAPQETQYF
TGTGCCAGCAGAAGAGACAGGGCACCGCAAGAGACCCAGTACTTC
>.|once|TRBV5-6|TRBJ1-5
CASSASTGANNQPQHF
TGTGCCAGCAGCGCCTCGACAGGAGCCAACAATCAGCCCCAGCATTTT
>.|.|TRBV6-5|TRBJ1-2
CASSSPFDSYGYTF
TGTGCCAGCAGTTCCCCCTTCGACAGCTATGGCTACACCTTC
>.|few|TRBV7-9|TRBJ1-2
CASSLDRGNYGYTF
TGTGCCAGCAGCTTAGATAGGGGGAACTATGGCTACACCTTC
>TRBD2|.|TRBV5-1|TRBJ2-3
CASRSAGVQDTQYF
TGCGCCAGCAGGAGCGCGGGGGTGCAGGATACGCAGTATTTT
>.|.|TRBV9|TRBJ2-3
CASSVATTDTQYF
TGTGCCAGCAGCGTTGCTACCACAGATACGCAGTATTTT
>.|.|TRBV5-6|TRBJ2-7
CASSLTGPYEQYF
TGTGCCAGCAGCTTGACAGGACCCTACGAGCAGTACTTC
>.|.|TRBV10-3|TRBJ1-2
CAISEGPPGYTF
TGTGCCATCAGTGAAGGACCCCCGGGCTACACCTTC
>.|.|TRBV30|TRBJ1-5
CAWTSAKGKGNQPQHF
TGTGCCTGGACTAGCGCTAAGGGCAAGGGTAATCAGCCCCAGCATTTT
>TRBD1|.|TRBV9|TRBJ1-5
CASSPSGGGNQPQHF
TGTGCCAGCAGCCCCTCAGGGGGCGGCAATCAGCCCCAGCATTTT
>.|once|TRBV4-1|TRBJ2-3
CASSQGGQGGMTDTQYF
TGCGCCAGCAGCCAAGGGGGCCAGGGGGGGATGACAGATACGCAGTATTTT
>.|few|TRBV4-1|TRBJ2-7
CASSQPYEQYF
TGCGCCAGCAGCCAACCCTACGAGCAGTACTTC
>.|.|TRBV12-1|TRBJ2-5
CASSAPLGLAGGPSQETQYF
TGTGCCAGCAGCGCCCCGCTGGGGCTAGCGGGGGGGCCTTCCCAAGAGACCCAGTACTTC
>.|.|TRBV1|TRBJ2-4
CTSSEHSPGAKNIQYF
TGCACCAGCAGCGAGCATTCCCCGGGGGCCAAAAACATTCAGTACTTC
>.|.|TRBV21-1|TRBJ1-1
CASSKAQGRRGAFF
TGTGCCAGCAGCAAAGCGCAGGGGCGGCGTGGAGCTTTCTTT
>.|once|TRBV6-5|TRBJ1-2
CASSRVGYTF
TGTGCCAGCAGCAGGGTTGGCTACACCTTC
>TRBD1|.|TRBV10-1|TRBJ1-3
CASSPGTGTGNTIYF
TGCGCCAGCAGCCCCGGGACAGGGACTGGAAACACCATATATTTT
>.|.|TRBV27|TRBJ2-7
CASSLQGRSSYEQYF
TGTGCCAGCAGTCTTCAGGGGAGGAGCTCCTACGAGCAGTACTTC
>.|.|TRBV19|TRBJ1-6
CASSSVLPGFANSPLHF
TGTGCCAGTAGTAGTGTCCTGCCCGGGTTCGCTAATTCACCCCTCCACTTT
>TRBD1|.|TRBV6-6|TRBJ2-1
CASSQTDRGTIF
TGTGCCAGCAGCCAAACCGACAGGGGCACGATCTTC
>.|once|TRBV10-2|TRBJ1-2
CASTGRLSNYGYTF
TGCGCCAGCACGGGACGGCTTTCGAACTATGGCTACACCTTC
>.|few|TRBV15|TRBJ2-7
CATSRGTEGRYEQYF
TGTGCCACCAGCAGGGGGACGGAGGGACGCTACGAGCAGTACTTC
>.|.|TRBV7-9|TRBJ1-5
CASSPAAHTSGPQHF
TGTGCCAGCAGCCCCGCCGCGCACACCAGTGGGCCCCAGCATTTT
>.|.|TRBV5-1|TRBJ2-5
CASSLNGISGARTETQYF
TGCGCCAGCAGCTTGAATGGAATTTCGGGGGCAAGGACGGAGACCCAGTACTTC
>.|.|TRBV27|TRBJ1-2
CASSLPSGAGYTF
TGTGCCAGCAGCCTCCCTTCCGGGGCCGGCTACACCTTC
>TRBD2|.|TRBV2|TRBJ2-1
CASSDGAGVIVARSYNEQFF
TGTGCCAGCAGTGATGGAGCGGGGGTCATTGTGGCGCGCTCCTACAATGAGCAGTTCTTC
>.|.|TRBV5-1|TRBJ2-5
CASSEGGQETQYF
TGCGCCAGCAGTGAGGGGGGACAAGAGACCCAGTACTTC
>.|.|TRBV19|TRBJ2-7
CASRRDLIPYEQYF
TGTGCCAGTAGGCGGGACCTAATCCCCTACGAGCAGTACTTC
>TRBD2|.|TRBV6-5|TRBJ2-3
CASRLSGDTDTQYF
TGTGCCAGCAGACTCAGCGGGGACACAGATACGCAGTATTTT
>TRBD1|once|TRBV29-1|TRBJ1-5
CSVRTGGIGSNQPQHF
TGCAGCGTCCGGACAGGGGGCATTGGGAGCAATCAGCCCCAGCATTTT
>TRBD2|.|TRBV30|TRBJ2-1
CAWSTGRDEQFF
TGTGCCTGGAGTACCGGGAGGGATGAGCAGTTCTTC
>.|.|TRBV6-6|TRBJ1-1
CASSGQTNTEAFF
TGTGCCAGCAGTGGACAGACGAACACTGAAGCTTTCTTT
>.|.|TRBV6-5|TRBJ1-1
CASSISPMNTEAFF
TGTGCCAGCAGCATCAGCCCGATGAACACTGAAGCTTTCTTT
>TRBD2|.|TRBV29-1|TRBJ2-1
CSVEVAGGAEQFF
TGCAGCGTTGAGGTTGCGGGGGGGGCTGAGCAGTTCTTC
>TRBD1|.|TRBV5-1|TRBJ1-6
CASSLEGTANSPLHF
TGCGCCAGCAGCTTGGAGGGGACAGCTAATTCACCCCTCCACTTT
>.|.|TRBV5-4|TRBJ1-2
CASSGEGTNYGYTF
TGTGCCAGCAGCGGTGAGGGGACGAACTATGGCTACACCTTC
>.|.|TRBV6-5|TRBJ2-5
CASSYWNQETQYF
TGTGCCAGCAGTTATTGGAACCAAGAGACCCAGTACTTC
>.|.|TRBV6-6|TRBJ2-3
CASSPGKGTDTQYF
TGTGCCAGCTCCCCCGGGAAGGGAACAGATACGCAGTATTTT
>.|.|TRBV12-5|TRBJ1-2
CASGQDPGLYGYTF
TGTGCTAGTGGCCAGGACCCGGGGTTATATGGCTACACCTTC
>TRBD1|.|TRBV9|TRBJ2-7
CASSTRDRGLYEQYF
TGTGCCAGCAGCACGCGGGACAGGGGGCTCTACGAGCAGTACTTC